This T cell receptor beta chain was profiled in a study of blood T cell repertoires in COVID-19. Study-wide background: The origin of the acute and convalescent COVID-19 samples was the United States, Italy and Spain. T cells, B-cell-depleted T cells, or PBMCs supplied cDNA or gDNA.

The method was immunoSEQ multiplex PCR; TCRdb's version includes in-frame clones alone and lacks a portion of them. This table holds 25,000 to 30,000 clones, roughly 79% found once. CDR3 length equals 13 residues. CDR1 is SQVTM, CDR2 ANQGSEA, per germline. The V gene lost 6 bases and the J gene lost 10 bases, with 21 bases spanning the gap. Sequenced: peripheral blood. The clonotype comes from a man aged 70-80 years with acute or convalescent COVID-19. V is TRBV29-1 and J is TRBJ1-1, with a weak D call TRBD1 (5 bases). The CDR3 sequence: CSVLRGGIKGAFF. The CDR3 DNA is TGCAGCGTCCTGAGGGGAGGAATAAAGGGAGCTTTCTTT.